These 23 T cell receptor beta chains were all obtained from the same sample, sequenced in a study of control samples from healthy donors and cancer patients. The assay was immunoSEQ multiplex PCR, and TCRdb's table has in-frame clones only and misses some. This sample yields around 110,000 clones, of which approximately 92% are seen a single time; less than 1.5% belongs to the top ten. The sequenced material came from PBMCs. These receptors originate from a woman in her fifties or sixties with colorectal cancer.

The CDR3 DNA reads TGTGCCAGCAGCTTGGACGTGGGGACGGCAGCTACCATTCAGTACTTC. Its translation: CASSLDVGTAATIQYF. This chain uses TRBV5-5 with TRBJ2-4; perhaps D is TRBD1 or TRBD2 (5 bases each). The germline V and J ends were trimmed by 0 bases and 9 bases, with 19 bases remaining between them. The CDR3 consists of 16 residues. The germline gives CDR1 SGHKS, CDR2 YYEKEE (reference sequence).

The CDR3 sequence: CSVVSGRVANEQFF. CDR3 sequence (DNA): TGCAGCGTAGTTAGCGGGAGGGTGGCCAATGAGCAGTTCTTC. The chain recombines TRBV29-1 with TRBJ2-1; 11 bases are shared with TRBD2. This CDR3 is built from 14 residues. V dropped 6 bases and J dropped 6; count of bases not matched to a gene: 7. Looked up from germline, CDR1 is SQVTM and CDR2 is ANQGSEA.

This chain connects TRBV5-6 to TRBJ2-7; 11 nucleotides align to TRBD2. The CDR3 contains 15 residues. Germline values: CDR1 SGHDT, CDR2 YYEEEE. Germline trimming cut 4 bases from V and 2 bases from J; bases unmatched to any gene: 5. CDR3 DNA: TGTGCCAGCAGCCCCTTGACTAGCGGGGCCTACGAGCAGTACTTC. Translated, it gives CASSPLTSGAYEQYF.

The chain has TRBV9 and TRBJ1-1, with 9 bases fitting TRBD1. This CDR3 is 15 amino acids long. CDR1 SGDLS and CDR2 YYNGEE come from the germline V gene. V lost 2 bases, J lost 1 base, and 3 bases stayed unmatched. CDR3 sequence reads: CASSVGDRENTEAFF. CDR3 DNA: TGTGCCAGCAGCGTGGGGGACAGGGAGAACACTGAAGCTTTCTTT.

The V call is TRBV7-8, the J call TRBJ2-7; D is possibly TRBD2 (5 bases). The CDR3 length is 13 residues. Trimming stripped 0 bases from V and 2 bases from J, with 5 bases between. From germline, CDR1 is SGHVS and CDR2 FQNEAQ. The CDR3 DNA sequence: TGTGCCAGCAGCTTAGCCGGGACCTACGAGCAGTACTTC. This translates into CASSLAGTYEQYF.

CDR3 loop: CATSRDGTISEDEQFF. The CDR3 nucleotides are TGTGCCACCAGCAGAGATGGAACCATCTCGGAGGATGAGCAGTTCTTC. The genes are TRBV15 and TRBJ2-1; D might be TRBD2 (5 bases). There are 16 residues in the CDR3. Between the trimmed V and J ends, which lost 0 bases and 8 bases, there was a span of 17 bases. Germline V gene lookup returns CDR1 LNHNV and CDR2 YYDKDF (reference sequence).

The rearrangement joins TRBV6-5 to TRBJ1-2, with a weak D call TRBD1 (5 bases). Trimming removed 4 bases at V and 8 bases at J, with 20 bases between. The CDR3 is 15 amino acids. The germline gives CDR1 MNHEY, CDR2 SVGAGI. CDR3 amino acids: CASSSPGMGPGGYTF. DNA for the CDR3: TGTGCCAGCAGTTCCCCCGGGATGGGGCCGGGGGGCTACACCTTC.

The chain is built from TRBV9 and TRBJ1-4; a possible D gene is TRBD1 (5 bases). The CDR3 has 14 residues. V was pared by 0 bases and J by 8 bases, with 11 bases between. CDR1 SGDLS and CDR2 YYNGEE come from the germline V gene. CDR3 sequence: CASSVGGAEEKLFF. The DNA for the CDR3 is TGTGCCAGCAGCGTAGGAGGGGCTGAAGAAAAACTGTTTTTT. The full variable domain, its missing parts supplied by reference TRBV9 and TRBJ1-4, is DSGVTQTPKHLITATGQRVTLRCSPRSGDLSVYWYQQSLDQGLQFLIQYYNGEERAKGNILERFSAQQFPDLHSELNLSSLELGDSALYFCASSVGGAEEKLFFGSGTQLSVL.

V gene TRBV10-3 combines with J gene TRBJ2-1; D may be TRBD2 (7 bases). The CDR3 spans 15 residues. The germline V gene encodes CDR1 ENHRY and CDR2 SYGVKD. V was cut by 0 bases and J by 7 bases, with 13 bases left in between. Here the CDR3 DNA reads TGTGCCATCAGTGAGTCCGGGGAGGGGGTAAATGAGCAGTTCTTC. It codes for CAISESGEGVNEQFF.

V usage is TRBV5-6 and J usage is TRBJ2-5; no firm D call. With 4 bases removed from V and 2 bases from J, the gap between germline ends came to 12 bases. The CDR3 covers 14 residues. From germline, CDR1 is SGHDT and CDR2 YYEEEE. The CDR3 sequence: CASSPDGAQETQYF. Written as DNA, the CDR3 is TGTGCCAGCAGCCCGGACGGCGCTCAAGAGACCCAGTACTTC.

The V call is TRBV19, the J call TRBJ1-1; tentatively, D is TRBD1 (5 bases). Germline V gene sequence: CDR1 LNHDA, CDR2 SQIVND (reference sequence). The CDR3 loop spans 15 amino acids. Trimming pared 7 bases from V and 0 bases from J, leaving 15 bases between. CDR3 nucleotides: TGTGCCAGTAAAACCCCGGGACCCCTGAACACTGAAGCTTTCTTT. Protein sequence: CASKTPGPLNTEAFF.

The chain is built from TRBV10-3 and TRBJ2-5, with 9 bases that match TRBD2. CDR1 ENHRY and CDR2 SYGVKD come from the germline V gene. CDR3 size: 13 residues. J gave up 1 base and V 6 bases, and 0 bases lay outside the gene matches. In nucleotides, the CDR3 is TGTGCCATCAGGCGGGAGGGCCAAGAGACCCAGTACTTC. This encodes CAIRREGQETQYF.

The genes are TRBV10-1 and TRBJ1-2; D not resolved. In germline, CDR1 is WNHNN, CDR2 SYGVQD (reference sequence). V lost 2 bases and J 5 bases, leaving 9 bases between the germline ends. The CDR3 is made up of 13 amino acids. CDR3 in DNA: TGCGCCAGCAGTGAGACTAGGGATTATGGCTACACCTTC. Residues: CASSETRDYGYTF.

This clone was observed a handful of times. The chain employs TRBV11-2 and TRBJ1-2; D might be TRBD1 (5 bases). Between the trimmed V and J ends, which lost 4 bases and 2 bases, there was a span of 8 bases. The CDR3 runs 13 residues. The germline V gene has CDR1 SGHAT and CDR2 FQNNGV. CDR3 bases: TGTGCCAGCAGCTCGCGGGACAACTATGGCTACACCTTC. Its translation: CASSSRDNYGYTF. Supplemented by reference TRBV11-2 and TRBJ1-2, the full variable domain reads EAGVAQSPRYKIIEKRQSVAFWCNPISGHATLYWYQQILGQGPKLLIQFQNNGVVDDSQLPKDRFSAERLKGVDSTLKIQPAKLEDSAVYLCASSSRDNYGYTFGSGTRLTVV.

The chain is built from TRBV7-9 and TRBJ1-2, with D possibly TRBD1 on 5 matching bases. Germline V lookup: CDR1 SEHNR, CDR2 FQNEAQ (reference sequence). This CDR3 has 14 amino acids. Trimming removed 6 bases at V and 2 bases at J, with 13 bases between. CDR3 region: CASRGTNPNYGYTF. DNA of the CDR3: TGTGCCAGCAGGGGGACCAATCCAAACTATGGCTACACCTTC.

The J gene is TRBJ2-1, the V gene TRBV30; 11 bases line up with TRBD2. V shed 2 bases, J shed 2 bases, and the junction held 5 bases outside the gene matches. CDR1 is GTSNPN, CDR2 SVGIG, per germline (reference sequence). The CDR3 covers 16 residues. CDR3 nucleotides: TGTGCCTGGAGTTCCCTTAGCGGGAGGGCCTACAATGAGCAGTTCTTC. Amino acid sequence: CAWSSLSGRAYNEQFF.

The V call is TRBV24-1, the J call TRBJ2-2; the D call may be TRBD1 or TRBD2 (5 bases each). The length of the CDR3 is 15 residues. Germline V lookup: CDR1 KGHDR, CDR2 SFDVKD. Trimming stripped 3 bases from V and 0 bases from J, with 7 bases between. CDR3 nucleotides: TGTGCCACCAGTGATCCGGGACCGAACACCGGGGAGCTGTTTTTT. It translates to CATSDPGPNTGELFF.

CDR3 protein: CASSQELVTDTQYF. Here the CDR3 DNA reads TGCGCCAGCAGCCAAGAACTGGTCACAGATACGCAGTATTTT. The J gene is TRBJ2-3, the V gene TRBV4-1; D not certain. The V end was cut by 0 bases, the J end by 2 bases, with 6 bases between. Germline V gene lookup returns CDR1 MGHRA and CDR2 YSYEKL. The CDR3 is 14 amino acids.

This chain links TRBV5-1 with TRBJ2-5; perhaps TRBD1 as D (7 bases). The germline V gene has CDR1 SGHRS and CDR2 YFSETQ. Trimming removed 0 bases at V and 2 bases at J, with 11 bases between. This CDR3 region has 15 residues. In DNA form, the CDR3 reads TGCGCCAGCAGCTTGGAACAGGGGAGGCAAGAGACCCAGTACTTC. It specifies CASSLEQGRQETQYF.

The chain is built from TRBV18 and TRBJ2-6, with 9 bases lining up with TRBD1. Trimming took 4 bases from V and 4 from J; bases not matched to a gene: 5. The CDR3 has 16 residues. The germline V gene encodes CDR1 KGHSH and CDR2 LQKENI. CDR3 protein: CASSRDRASGANVLTF. The CDR3 nucleotides are TGTGCCAGCTCACGGGACAGGGCATCCGGGGCCAACGTCCTGACTTTC.

V gene TRBV12-3 or TRBV12-4 combines with J gene TRBJ1-1; no clear D gene. The CDR3 length is 11 residues. Trimming shortened V by 3 bases and J by 3 bases, and 2 bases separated the two germline ends. CDR3 region: CASSFDTEAFF. Written as DNA, the CDR3 is TGTGCCAGCAGTTTCGACACTGAAGCTTTCTTT.

The V and J genes are TRBV30 and TRBJ2-7; 8 bases align to TRBD1. This CDR3 spans 15 amino acids. Trimming took 1 base from V and 7 from J; bases not matched to a gene: 12. Germline loops: CDR1 GTSNPN, CDR2 SVGIG (reference sequence). CDR3 region: CAWSAATTGGREQYF. DNA of the CDR3: TGTGCCTGGAGTGCAGCGACCACAGGGGGTCGGGAGCAGTACTTC.

The V gene is TRBV19, the J gene TRBJ2-6; D gene uncertain. Germline V CDR1 and CDR2: LNHDA, SQIVND (reference sequence). This CDR3 comprises 19 residues. Between the trimmed V and J ends, which lost 5 bases and 5 bases, there was a span of 25 bases. The CDR3 is CASSCIPTNHKSRANVLTF. The CDR3 DNA is TGTGCCAGTAGTTGCATCCCGACAAATCACAAAAGTCGGGCCAACGTCCTGACTTTC.